Given below is one TCR beta chain in context. Its specificity is not known. All TRB cDNA libraries came from 5' RACE performed with UMI labels. Following a re-call of the 5' RACE reads, TCRdb has one entry per CDR3 protein and lacks DNA. The sample data list about 41,000 distinct CDR3 sequences. The CDR3 totals 17 residues. The sample belongs to a study of CXCR3-negative and CXCR3-positive naive CD8 T cells. General study results and limits: The study found CXCR3 expression partially decreased after cryopreservation and ran most assays on fresh PBMCs. CXCR3-positive naive cells carried more hydrophobic TRB CDR3s than CXCR3-negative ones.

This receptor was taken from a human donor in good health. Some clones in this sample may be carry-over from other donors' samples. This chain joins TRBV21-1 and TRBJ1-2; checking the TCRdb D call of TRBD1 is not possible without DNA. TRBV21-1 is termed a pseudogene. The sequenced sample was naive CXCR3- CD8+ T cells from blood. As for subset: CD45RO-CCR7+CD27+CD95- naive CD8+ T cells lacking CXCR3 (TNR3-). CDR3 protein: CASSKPSRDREGYGYTF.